One T cell receptor beta chain is described in this entry. Antigen unknown. The sample comes from a study of shared clonotypes between healthy human individuals. Study-wide findings and caveats: Clonotypes not shared had lower generation probabilities than those common to all four donors.

As defined, naive CD8 cells were CD45RO-negative and positively selected for CCR7, with terminally differentiated effector memory CD45RA+ cells excluded. Per the authors' pipeline: Filtering of immunoSEQ junctional sequences could not match full-length read filtering. Produced via immunoSEQ multiplex PCR; TCRdb's table is partial and in-frame only. Clone size and V and J calls were adopted from that table, with D and trimming inferred from the DNA. The sample contains about 1,900,000 clones, about 94% of which appear only once. Source material: naive CD8+ T cells sorted from blood. The TCR comes from a man between 18 and 35 years old in good health.

In DNA form, the CDR3 reads TGTGCCAGCAGCTTAAAGGAAACAGATACGCAGTATTTT. Its protein product is CASSLKETDTQYF. The chain combines TRBV7-8 with TRBJ2-3; no clear D gene. The CDR3 spans 13 residues. Germline CDR1 is SGHVS and CDR2 is FQNEAQ. Trimming cost V 2 bases and J 3 bases, with 6 bases left between them.